Below, 21 T cell receptor beta chains from the same sample are listed, as sequenced in a study of identical twins. TCRdb reprocessed the 5' RACE reads with MiXCR, giving one entry per CDR3 protein. The sample lists about 220,000 distinct CDR3 sequences, approximately 8% occurring once. This sample was also put to use in a study of yellow fever vaccine responses in identical twins.

What was sequenced was CD8+ T cells sorted from blood. These receptors were obtained from a young woman in good health.

This clonotype was picked up many times. The chain links TRBV28 to TRBJ2-1; 7 nucleotides align to TRBD1. There are 15 residues in the CDR3. Trimming removed 6 bases from V and 4 bases from J; junction bases left unmatched: 9. Germline V gene sequence: CDR1 MDHEN, CDR2 SYDVKM. The CDR3 region is CASRVGTERYNEQFF. As DNA, the CDR3 is TGTGCCAGCAGGGTCGGGACAGAACGATACAATGAGCAGTTCTTC.

V is TRBV7-9 and J is TRBJ2-7; 7 bases map to TRBD1. This CDR3 has 14 residues. The trim removed 5 bases at V and 2 bases at J, leaving 6 bases unmatched. Germline CDR1 SEHNR, CDR2 FQNEAQ (reference sequence). The CDR3 here is CASSPKGAAYEQYF. The CDR3 region has the DNA TGTGCCAGCAGCCCAAAGGGGGCGGCCTACGAGCAGTACTTC.

This clonotype was observed at least ten times. The rearrangement links TRBV25-1 to TRBJ1-1; perhaps TRBD1 as D (5 bases). Germline values: CDR1 MGHDK, CDR2 SYGVNS. CDR3 length: 14 amino acids. V lost 8 bases to trimming and J lost 3 bases, with 16 bases between them. The CDR3 region is CASSRRGQYTEAFF. The CDR3 DNA follows: TGTGCCAGCTCGCGGCGGGGCCAGTACACTGAAGCTTTCTTT.

V usage is TRBV19 and J usage is TRBJ2-7, with 8 nucleotides matching TRBD1. Germline loops: CDR1 LNHDA, CDR2 SQIVND (reference sequence). This CDR3 comprises 12 residues. J gave up 4 bases and V 7 bases, and 3 bases lay outside the gene matches. The CDR3: CASTGGRYEQYF. The CDR3 bases are TGTGCCAGTACAGGGGGCAGGTACGAGCAGTACTTC. The whole variable domain, filled in from reference TRBV19 and TRBJ2-7, reads DGGITQSPKYLFRKEGQNVTLSCEQNLNHDAMYWYRQDPGQGLRLIYYSQIVNDFQKGDIAEGYSVSREKKESFPLTVTSAQKNPTAFYLCASTGGRYEQYFGPGTRLTVT.

This clonotype has more than one count but fewer than ten. This rearrangement joins TRBV7-9 to TRBJ1-2; 7 nucleotides agree with TRBD1. Per germline, CDR1 SEHNR and CDR2 FQNEAQ (reference sequence). The J segment lost 7 bases and the V segment lost 5 bases, leaving 7 bases of the junction unmatched. The length of the CDR3 is 13 residues. CDR3 loop: CASSPTGEPGYTF. The CDR3 DNA is TGTGCCAGCAGCCCCACAGGGGAGCCTGGCTACACCTTC. Filled out from reference TRBV7-9 and TRBJ1-2, the complete variable domain reads DTGVSQNPRHKITKRGQNVTFRCDPISEHNRLYWYRQTLGQGPEFLTYFQNEAQLEKSRLLSDRFSAERPKGSFSTLEIQRTEQGDSAMYLCASSPTGEPGYTFGSGTRLTVV.

The rearrangement joins TRBV7-9 to TRBJ2-7; D is uncertain. The CDR3 totals 12 residues. The V and J ends lost 5 bases and 2 bases respectively, with 7 bases between them. Germline V gives CDR1 SEHNR, CDR2 FQNEAQ (reference sequence). The CDR3 spells CASSPVPYEQYF. The CDR3, as DNA: TGTGCCAGCAGCCCGGTCCCCTACGAGCAGTACTTC.

This clonotype was recorded many times. The chain has TRBV7-2 and TRBJ2-1; D might be TRBD2 (6 bases). The V end lost 5 bases, the J end lost 2 bases, and 10 bases lay between the germline ends. CDR3 size: 14 residues. In germline, CDR1 is SGHTA, CDR2 FQGNSA. Here the CDR3 DNA reads TGTGCCAGCAGCCAAGGACTACCCTACAATGAGCAGTTCTTC. This encodes CASSQGLPYNEQFF.

This clonotype occurred a few times. The V and J genes are TRBV6-1 and TRBJ2-3, with D hard to call. Germline V gives CDR1 MNHNS, CDR2 SASEGT. Trimming took off 7 bases at V and 5 bases at J, with 10 bases between the two ends. This CDR3 comprises 12 residues. CDR3 DNA sequence: TGTGCCAGCAAGCCGTACGTAGATACGCAGTATTTT. It is translated as CASKPYVDTQYF.

This clonotype has only a few counts. The CDR3 DNA sequence: TGTGCCAGCAGTGCACCGGGACAGGGGGCCTCCGGGGAGCTGTTTTTT. Its protein product is CASSAPGQGASGELFF. V and J are TRBV25-1 and TRBJ2-2; TRBD1 agrees at 12 bases. The germline CDR1 and CDR2 sequences are MGHDK and SYGVNS. Trimming took 4 bases from V and 6 from J; bases not matched to a gene: 6. The CDR3 length is 16 residues.

This clonotype appeared many times. This chain links TRBV12-3 or TRBV12-4 with TRBJ2-1; 8 bases line up with TRBD2. This CDR3 spans 14 amino acids. The J segment lost 5 bases and the V segment lost 3 bases, leaving 3 bases of the junction unmatched. The DNA for the CDR3 is TGTGCCAGCAGTTTGTCGGGGGGGAACAATGAGCAGTTCTTC. This sequence encodes CASSLSGGNNEQFF.

This rearrangement joins TRBV24-1 to TRBJ2-1; 13 bases map to TRBD2. Unmatched junction bases numbered 8, after V lost 9 bases and J lost 7 bases. CDR3 length equals 15 residues. Germline V lookup: CDR1 KGHDR, CDR2 SFDVKD. The CDR3 loop reads CATRGTSGNKNEQFF. The CDR3 DNA reads TGTGCCACCCGTGGGACTAGCGGGAATAAAAATGAGCAGTTCTTC.

In its sample, this clonotype was seen a few times. J is TRBJ2-1 and V is TRBV2; D tentatively reads TRBD1 or TRBD2 (6 bases each). Germline V gene lookup returns CDR1 SNHLY and CDR2 FYNNEI. V lost 4 bases and J lost 5, with 18 bases in between. The CDR3 sequence is 16 residues long. CDR3 DNA: TGTGCCAGCAGTGGAGTTCGGAGGGGACAACACAATGAGCAGTTCTTC. It translates to CASSGVRRGQHNEQFF.

There are many counts of this clonotype. The rearrangement uses TRBV10-3 and TRBJ2-5; D call uncertain. Trimming removed 2 bases at V and 0 bases at J, with 7 bases between. This CDR3 is 14 amino acids long. Germline V lookup: CDR1 ENHRY, CDR2 SYGVKD. CDR3 sequence reads: CAISEGSYQETQYF. CDR3 coding DNA: TGTGCCATCAGTGAGGGATCGTACCAAGAGACCCAGTACTTC.

The V call is TRBV15, the J call TRBJ1-1; tentatively, D is TRBD1 (5 bases). The CDR3 contains 14 residues. Germline loops: CDR1 LNHNV, CDR2 YYDKDF (reference sequence). Deletions cut 6 bases from V and 3 bases from J, with 14 bases between. CDR3 in amino acids: CATRGRGGDTEAFF. As DNA, the CDR3 is TGTGCCACCAGAGGACGCGGGGGGGACACTGAAGCTTTCTTT.

This clonotype was counted ten times or more. V and J are TRBV20-1 and TRBJ2-5, with D possibly matching TRBD2 (6 bases). CDR3 length: 11 amino acids. Germline-derived CDR1 and CDR2 are DFQATT and SNEGSKA (reference sequence). Deletions cut 6 bases from V and 6 bases from J, with 11 bases between. This CDR3 is CSARDSKTQYF. CDR3 bases: TGCAGTGCCAGGGACTCTAAGACCCAGTACTTC.

A few counts support this clonotype. The rearrangement links TRBV6-2 or TRBV6-3 to TRBJ2-5, with D hard to call. This CDR3 spans 16 amino acids. V dropped 0 bases and J dropped 5 bases, with 16 bases sitting between them. The germline V gene has CDR1 MNHEY and CDR2 SVGEGT. CDR3 coding DNA: TGTGCCAGCAGTTACTCGAATCGGTTGGTGGGCGAGACCCAGTACTTC. Translation: CASSYSNRLVGETQYF.

The table lists this clonotype with a few counts. The CDR3 protein is CASSLSGTGFYEQYF. In nucleotides, the CDR3 is TGCGCCAGCAGCTTGTCGGGGACAGGGTTTTACGAGCAGTACTTC. The rearrangement joins TRBV5-1 to TRBJ2-7, with 9 bases aligning to TRBD1. The CDR3 is 15 residues long. V shed 1 base and J 4 bases; nucleotides not matched to a gene: 6. Germline V CDR1 and CDR2: SGHRS, YFSETQ.

This rearrangement joins TRBV10-1 to TRBJ2-3; tentatively, D is TRBD1 (6 bases). Germline lookup yields CDR1 WNHNN and CDR2 SYGVQD (reference sequence). The V gene lost 7 bases and the J gene lost 2 bases, with 16 bases spanning the gap. CDR3 length equals 15 residues. The CDR3 sequence: CASTSGTRDTDTQYF. CDR3 DNA sequence: TGCGCCAGCACCTCCGGGACACGAGACACAGATACGCAGTATTTT.

The genes are TRBV20-1 and TRBJ2-2; possible D gene TRBD2, 6 bases. Trimming took 0 bases from V and 0 from J, leaving 17 bases between them. The CDR3 length is 18 residues. Germline CDR1 and CDR2: DFQATT and SNEGSKA (reference sequence). The CDR3 nucleotides read TGCAGTGCTAGAGACAGCATAGCGGTTGGCGCGAACACCGGGGAGCTGTTTTTT. This translates into CSARDSIAVGANTGELFF.

This clonotype was seen many times. The genes are TRBV20-1 and TRBJ2-1; D may be TRBD1 or TRBD2 (6 bases each). V gave up 0 bases and J gave up 2 bases, with 14 bases separating them. The germline gives CDR1 DFQATT, CDR2 SNEGSKA (reference sequence). CDR3 size: 16 residues. In DNA, the CDR3 is TGCAGTGCTAGAGACCCGGAGGGGGTCACCTACAATGAGCAGTTCTTC. Translating gives CSARDPEGVTYNEQFF.

The chain couples TRBV4-2 to TRBJ1-4; tentative D call: TRBD1 (5 bases). This CDR3 is 18 amino acids long. With 3 bases removed from V and 7 bases from J, the gap between germline ends came to 24 bases. The germline V gene has CDR1 LGHNA and CDR2 YNFKEQ. CDR3: CASSHPNSGRDLGEKLFF. CDR3 in DNA: TGTGCCAGCAGCCACCCTAATAGCGGGAGGGACCTCGGTGAAAAACTGTTTTTT.